This T cell receptor (beta chain) was documented in a study of response to subunit inactivated influenza vaccine. Study-wide results and caveats: That few new T cells are recruited by each seasonal influenza vaccination was the authors' suggestion.

In TCRdb, the RT-PCR reads were re-called with MiXCR into one record per CDR3 protein. This table has 600,000 to 850,000 distinct CDR3 sequences, around 13% appearing once. This clonotype has just a few counts. Its antigen is undetermined. V trimming: 2 bases; J trimming: 3 bases; junction bases outside the gene matches: 6. The CDR3 runs to 16 residues. CDR1 and CDR2 from the germline V gene are SGHDT and YYEEEE. Sequencing used PBMCs from blood, obtained 14 to 15 days before vaccination. The sequence was obtained from a man aged 50 to 59 who received an inactivated influenza vaccine. The rearrangement joins TRBV5-6 to TRBJ2-5; TRBD2 matches at 11 bases. For the CDR3, the DNA is TGTGCCAGCAGCTTCTACGGGACTAGCGGAAAAGAGACCCAGTACTTC. The encoded protein is CASSFYGTSGKETQYF.